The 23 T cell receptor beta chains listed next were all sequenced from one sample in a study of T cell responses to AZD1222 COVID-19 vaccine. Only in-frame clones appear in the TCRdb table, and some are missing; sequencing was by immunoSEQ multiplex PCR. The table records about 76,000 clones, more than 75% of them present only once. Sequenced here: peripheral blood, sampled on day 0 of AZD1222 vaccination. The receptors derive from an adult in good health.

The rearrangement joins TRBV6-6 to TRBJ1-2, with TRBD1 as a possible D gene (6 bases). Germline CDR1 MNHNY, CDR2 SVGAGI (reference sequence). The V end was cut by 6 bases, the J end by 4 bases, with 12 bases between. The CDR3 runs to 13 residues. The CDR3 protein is CASREGGVYGYTF. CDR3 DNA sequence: TGTGCCAGCAGAGAAGGGGGGGTCTATGGCTACACCTTC.

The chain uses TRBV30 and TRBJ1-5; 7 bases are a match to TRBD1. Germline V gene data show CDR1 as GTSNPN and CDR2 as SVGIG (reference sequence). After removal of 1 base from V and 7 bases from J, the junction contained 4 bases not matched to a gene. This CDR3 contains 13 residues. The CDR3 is CAWSGDSSQPQHF. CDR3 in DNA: TGTGCCTGGAGTGGGGACAGTAGCCAGCCCCAGCATTTT. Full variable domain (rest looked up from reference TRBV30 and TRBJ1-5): SQTIHQWPATLVQPVGSPLSLECTVEGTSNPNLYWYRQAAGRGLQLLFYSVGIGQISSEVPQNLSASRPQDRQFILSSKKLLLSDSGFYLCAWSGDSSQPQHFGDGTRLSIL.

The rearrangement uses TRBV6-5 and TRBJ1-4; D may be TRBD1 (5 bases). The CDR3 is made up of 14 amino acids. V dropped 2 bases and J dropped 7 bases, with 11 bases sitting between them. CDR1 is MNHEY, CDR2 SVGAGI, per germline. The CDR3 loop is CASSYGVGGEKLFF. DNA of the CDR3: TGTGCCAGCAGTTACGGGGTCGGGGGTGAAAAACTGTTTTTT.

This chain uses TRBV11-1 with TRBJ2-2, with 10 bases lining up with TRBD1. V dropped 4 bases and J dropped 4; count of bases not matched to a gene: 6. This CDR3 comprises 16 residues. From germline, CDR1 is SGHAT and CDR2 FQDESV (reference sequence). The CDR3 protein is CASSSRQGAVTGELFF. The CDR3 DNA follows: TGTGCCAGCAGCTCTAGACAGGGGGCGGTCACCGGGGAGCTGTTTTTT.

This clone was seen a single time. DNA for the CDR3: TGTGCCAGTAGCAGGGGTTGGGCCGGGGAGCTGTTTTTT. Its translation: CASSRGWAGELFF. The chain recombines TRBV19 with TRBJ2-2; possibly TRBD1 for D (6 bases). Germline lookup yields CDR1 LNHDA and CDR2 SQIVND (reference sequence). The CDR3 spans 13 residues. V lost 6 bases and J 6 bases, leaving 11 bases between the germline ends.

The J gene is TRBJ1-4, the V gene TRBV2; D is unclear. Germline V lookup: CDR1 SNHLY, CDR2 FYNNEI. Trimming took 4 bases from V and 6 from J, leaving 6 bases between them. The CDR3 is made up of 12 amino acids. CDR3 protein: CASSGDDEKLFF. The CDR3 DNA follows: TGTGCCAGCAGTGGAGATGATGAAAAACTGTTTTTT.

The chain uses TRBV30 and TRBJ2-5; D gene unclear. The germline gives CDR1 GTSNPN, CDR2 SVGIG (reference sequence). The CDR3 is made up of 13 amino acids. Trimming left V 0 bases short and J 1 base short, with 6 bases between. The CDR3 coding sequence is TGTGCCTGGAGTGTACAATTCCAAGAGACCCAGTACTTC. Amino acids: CAWSVQFQETQYF. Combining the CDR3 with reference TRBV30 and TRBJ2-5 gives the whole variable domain SQTIHQWPATLVQPVGSPLSLECTVEGTSNPNLYWYRQAAGRGLQLLFYSVGIGQISSEVPQNLSASRPQDRQFILSSKKLLLSDSGFYLCAWSVQFQETQYFGPGTRLLVL.

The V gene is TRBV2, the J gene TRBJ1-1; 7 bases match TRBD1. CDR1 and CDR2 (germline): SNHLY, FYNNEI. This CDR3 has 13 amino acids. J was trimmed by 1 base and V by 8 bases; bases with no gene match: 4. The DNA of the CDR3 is TGTGCCAGCGACAGGGTTCGGAACACTGAAGCTTTCTTT. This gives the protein CASDRVRNTEAFF.

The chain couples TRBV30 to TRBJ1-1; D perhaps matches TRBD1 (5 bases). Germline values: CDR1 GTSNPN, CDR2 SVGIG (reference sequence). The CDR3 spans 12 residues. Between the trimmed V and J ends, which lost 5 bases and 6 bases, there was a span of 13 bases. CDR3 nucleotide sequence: TGTGCCTGGCAACAGGATGGAGCTGAAGCTTTCTTT. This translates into CAWQQDGAEAFF. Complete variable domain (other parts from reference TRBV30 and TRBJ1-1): SQTIHQWPATLVQPVGSPLSLECTVEGTSNPNLYWYRQAAGRGLQLLFYSVGIGQISSEVPQNLSASRPQDRQFILSSKKLLLSDSGFYLCAWQQDGAEAFFGQGTRLTVV.

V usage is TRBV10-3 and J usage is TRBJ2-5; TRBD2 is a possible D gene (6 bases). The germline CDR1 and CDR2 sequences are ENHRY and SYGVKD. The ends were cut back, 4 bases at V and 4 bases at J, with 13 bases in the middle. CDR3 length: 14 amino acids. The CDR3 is CAISGLGGRETQYF. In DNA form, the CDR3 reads TGTGCCATCAGTGGACTAGGAGGGAGAGAGACCCAGTACTTC.

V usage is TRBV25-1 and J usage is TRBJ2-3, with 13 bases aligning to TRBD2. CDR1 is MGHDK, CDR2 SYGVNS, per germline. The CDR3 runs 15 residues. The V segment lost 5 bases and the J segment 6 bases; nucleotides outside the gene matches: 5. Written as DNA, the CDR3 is TGTGCCAGCAGTCCCGGACTAGCGGGGGTTGATACGCAGTATTTT. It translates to CASSPGLAGVDTQYF.

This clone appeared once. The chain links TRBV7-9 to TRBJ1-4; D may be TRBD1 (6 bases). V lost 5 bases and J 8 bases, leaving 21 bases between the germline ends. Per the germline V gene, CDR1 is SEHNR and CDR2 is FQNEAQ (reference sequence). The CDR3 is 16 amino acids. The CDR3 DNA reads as TGTGCCAGCAGCCGCCCTGGGGGGGCGGCCCGGGAAAAACTGTTTTTT. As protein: CASSRPGGAAREKLFF.

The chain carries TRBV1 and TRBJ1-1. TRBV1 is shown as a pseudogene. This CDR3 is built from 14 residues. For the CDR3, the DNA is TGCACCAGCAGCCAAGATCCTGTGGGCACTGAAGCTTTCTTT. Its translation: CTSSQDPVGTEAFF.

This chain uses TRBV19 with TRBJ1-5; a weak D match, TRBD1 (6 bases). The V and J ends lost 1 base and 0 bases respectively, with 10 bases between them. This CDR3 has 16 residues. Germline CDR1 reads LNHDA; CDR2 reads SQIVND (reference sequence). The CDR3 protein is CASSIGRGNSNQPQHF. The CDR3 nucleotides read TGTGCCAGTAGTATAGGGAGGGGGAATAGCAATCAGCCCCAGCATTTT.

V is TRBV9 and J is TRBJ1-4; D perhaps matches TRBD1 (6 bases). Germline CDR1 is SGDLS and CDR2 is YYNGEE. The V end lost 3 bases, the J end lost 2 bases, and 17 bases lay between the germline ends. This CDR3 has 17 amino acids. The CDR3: CASSAKGRGTTNEKLFF. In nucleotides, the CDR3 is TGTGCCAGCAGCGCCAAAGGCAGGGGAACGACTAATGAAAAACTGTTTTTT.

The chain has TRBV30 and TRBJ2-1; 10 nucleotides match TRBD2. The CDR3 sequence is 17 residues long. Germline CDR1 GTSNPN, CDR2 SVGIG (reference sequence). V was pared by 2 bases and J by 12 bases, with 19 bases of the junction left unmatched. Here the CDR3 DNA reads TGTGCCTGGAGTAAGACAAGAATAGCGGGAGGAGGAGGGGGGCAGTTCTTC. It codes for CAWSKTRIAGGGGGQFF.

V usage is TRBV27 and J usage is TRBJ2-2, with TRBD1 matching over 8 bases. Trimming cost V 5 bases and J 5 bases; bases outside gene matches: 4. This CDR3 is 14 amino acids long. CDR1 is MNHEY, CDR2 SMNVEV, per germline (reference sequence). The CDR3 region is CASSRTGPTGELFF. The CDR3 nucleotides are TGTGCCAGCAGTCGGACAGGGCCTACCGGGGAGCTGTTTTTT.

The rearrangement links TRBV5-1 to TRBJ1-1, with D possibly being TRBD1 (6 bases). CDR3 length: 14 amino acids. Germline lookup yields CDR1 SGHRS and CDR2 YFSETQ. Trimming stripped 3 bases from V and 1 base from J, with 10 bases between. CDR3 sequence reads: CASSSGQPNTEAFF. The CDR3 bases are TGCGCCAGCAGCTCCGGACAGCCGAACACTGAAGCTTTCTTT.

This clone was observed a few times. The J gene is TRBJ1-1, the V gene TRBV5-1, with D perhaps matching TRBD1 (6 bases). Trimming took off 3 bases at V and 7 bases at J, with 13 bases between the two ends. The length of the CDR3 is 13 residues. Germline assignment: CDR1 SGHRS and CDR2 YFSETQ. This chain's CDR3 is CASSSRGQFEAFF. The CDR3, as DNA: TGCGCCAGCAGCTCCCGAGGACAGTTTGAAGCTTTCTTT. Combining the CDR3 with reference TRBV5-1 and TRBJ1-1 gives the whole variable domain KAGVTQTPRYLIKTRGQQVTLSCSPISGHRSVSWYQQTPGQGLQFLFEYFSETQRNKGNFPGRFSGRQFSNSRSEMNVSTLELGDSALYLCASSSRGQFEAFFGQGTRLTVV.

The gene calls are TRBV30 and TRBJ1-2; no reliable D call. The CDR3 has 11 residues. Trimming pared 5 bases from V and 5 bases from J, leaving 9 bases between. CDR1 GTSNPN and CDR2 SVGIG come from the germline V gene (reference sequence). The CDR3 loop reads CAWVDIYGYTF. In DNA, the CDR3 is TGTGCCTGGGTCGACATTTATGGCTACACCTTC.

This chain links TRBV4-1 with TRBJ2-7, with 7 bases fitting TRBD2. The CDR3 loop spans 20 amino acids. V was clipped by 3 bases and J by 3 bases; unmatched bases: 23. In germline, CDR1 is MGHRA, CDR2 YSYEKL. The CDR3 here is CASSHPLTRGLPLRSYEQYF. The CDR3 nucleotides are TGCGCCAGCAGCCACCCCTTAACGCGGGGGTTACCCCTCCGGAGCTACGAGCAGTACTTC.

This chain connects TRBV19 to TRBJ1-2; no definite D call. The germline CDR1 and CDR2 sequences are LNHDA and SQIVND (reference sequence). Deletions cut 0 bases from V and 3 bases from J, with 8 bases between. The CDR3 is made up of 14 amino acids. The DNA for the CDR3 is TGTGCCAGTAGTATAGAGGGGATTTACTATGGCTACACCTTC. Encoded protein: CASSIEGIYYGYTF.

CDR3 amino acids: CASSFQGADTEAFF. In DNA, the CDR3 is TGCGCCAGCAGCTTCCAGGGGGCGGACACTGAAGCTTTCTTT. The rearrangement uses TRBV5-1 and TRBJ1-1, with 8 bases matching TRBD1. Germline CDR1 SGHRS, CDR2 YFSETQ. This CDR3 has 14 residues. The trim removed 2 bases at V and 3 bases at J, leaving 3 bases unmatched.